Following are 17 T cell receptor beta chains from one sample sequenced in a study of blood T cell repertoires in COVID-19. Measured with immunoSEQ multiplex PCR; TCRdb has only the in-frame clones, and not every one. There are around 150,000 clones in the sample; about 88% occur only once, and roughly 8% lies in the top ten. The source material was peripheral blood. These receptors all stem from a woman in her fifties or sixties with COVID-19, enrolled during active disease.

The chain is built from TRBV30 and TRBJ2-5, with a possible D match to TRBD1 (6 bases). Per the germline V gene, CDR1 is GTSNPN and CDR2 is SVGIG (reference sequence). The CDR3 extends over 13 amino acids. V lost 2 bases and J 4 bases, leaving 11 bases between the germline ends. The CDR3 protein is CAWSYRVRETQYF. CDR3 DNA: TGTGCCTGGAGTTACAGGGTCCGAGAGACCCAGTACTTC. Supplemented by reference TRBV30 and TRBJ2-5, the full variable domain reads SQTIHQWPATLVQPVGSPLSLECTVEGTSNPNLYWYRQAAGRGLQLLFYSVGIGQISSEVPQNLSASRPQDRQFILSSKKLLLSDSGFYLCAWSYRVRETQYFGPGTRLLVL.

The chain uses TRBV9 and TRBJ1-5; D call uncertain. Germline lookup yields CDR1 SGDLS and CDR2 YYNGEE. The CDR3 contains 13 residues. The V gene lost 2 bases and the J gene lost 2 bases, with 5 bases spanning the gap. The CDR3 nucleotides read TGTGCCAGCAGCGTGCAGGGCAATCAGCCCCAGCATTTT. Residues: CASSVQGNQPQHF. Filled out from reference TRBV9 and TRBJ1-5, the complete variable domain reads DSGVTQTPKHLITATGQRVTLRCSPRSGDLSVYWYQQSLDQGLQFLIQYYNGEERAKGNILERFSAQQFPDLHSELNLSSLELGDSALYFCASSVQGNQPQHFGDGTRLSIL.

The chain recombines TRBV9 with TRBJ1-1; tentatively, D is TRBD1 (5 bases). Looked up from germline, CDR1 is SGDLS and CDR2 is YYNGEE. The CDR3 is made up of 15 amino acids. The V gene lost 3 bases and the J gene lost 0 bases, with 12 bases spanning the gap. CDR3 residues: CASSGRDWMNTEAFF. CDR3 sequence (DNA): TGTGCCAGCAGCGGCCGGGACTGGATGAACACTGAAGCTTTCTTT.

This chain uses TRBV6-2 or TRBV6-3 with TRBJ2-3; TRBD2 aligns across 7 bases. The CDR3 is made up of 17 amino acids. Germline trimming cut 2 bases from V and 0 bases from J; bases unmatched to any gene: 8. Germline lookup yields CDR1 MNHEY and CDR2 SVGEGT. For the CDR3, the DNA is TGTGCCAGCAGTTACCGAGGCCTTAGCGGGAGCACAGATACGCAGTATTTT. It codes for CASSYRGLSGSTDTQYF.

V and J are TRBV12-3 or TRBV12-4 and TRBJ2-2; possibly TRBD1 for D (6 bases). The CDR3 loop spans 13 amino acids. With 6 bases removed from V and 5 bases from J, the gap between germline ends came to 10 bases. CDR3 DNA sequence: TGTGCCAGCAGGCCACAGGGAACCGGGGAGCTGTTTTTT. This translates into CASRPQGTGELFF.

The CDR3 DNA reads TGTGCCAGTAGACGCCGGGACAGGGAGTCCTATGGCTACACCTTC. Translating it yields CASRRRDRESYGYTF. The V and J genes are TRBV19 and TRBJ1-2; 9 nucleotides align to TRBD1. The CDR3 length is 15 residues. J gave up 4 bases and V 6 bases, and 9 bases lay outside the gene matches. Per the germline V gene, CDR1 is LNHDA and CDR2 is SQIVND (reference sequence).

The chain employs TRBV5-6 and TRBJ1-5, with a possible D match to TRBD1 (5 bases). V lost 2 bases and J 3 bases, leaving 9 bases between the germline ends. The CDR3 length is 14 residues. From germline, CDR1 is SGHDT and CDR2 YYEEEE. CDR3 nucleotide sequence: TGTGCCAGCAGCTTTAGACAGACCAATCAGCCCCAGCATTTT. It translates to CASSFRQTNQPQHF.

The chain couples TRBV7-9 to TRBJ1-2, with D perhaps TRBD1 (5 bases). CDR1 and CDR2 (germline): SEHNR, FQNEAQ (reference sequence). V was trimmed by 6 bases and J by 4 bases, leaving 12 bases between them. The length of the CDR3 is 13 residues. The CDR3 reads CASRPGKSYGYTF. The CDR3 nucleotides are TGTGCCAGCAGACCAGGGAAATCCTATGGCTACACCTTC.

On this clone itself: At one end, the junction sequence differs from germline, possibly due to a read error. V gene TRBV7-3 combines with J gene TRBJ2-3; 10 nucleotides match TRBD2. Germline values: CDR1 SGHTA, CDR2 FQGTGA. This CDR3 region has 18 residues. The CDR3 loop reads CASSLTASGGVSTDTQYF. The CDR3, as DNA: TGTGCCAGCAGCCTAACGGCTAGCGGGGGTGTTAGCACAGATACGCAGTATTTT.

V and J are TRBV28 and TRBJ1-4, with 7 bases identical to TRBD1. Looked up from germline, CDR1 is MDHEN and CDR2 is SYDVKM. The CDR3 sequence is 16 residues long. V lost 1 base to trimming and J lost 8 bases; unmatched junction nucleotides: 10. CDR3 protein: CASSLFSGTEEEKLFF. CDR3 in DNA: TGTGCCAGCAGTTTATTTTCAGGGACAGAAGAAGAAAAACTGTTTTTT.

DNA of the CDR3: TGTGCCAGCCTCGACAGGGGGCAAGACTACACCTTC. It is translated as CASLDRGQDYTF. V and J are TRBV6-6 and TRBJ1-2, with TRBD1 matching over 10 bases. This CDR3 has 12 residues. Germline V gene sequence: CDR1 MNHNY, CDR2 SVGAGI (reference sequence). V was clipped by 8 bases and J by 10 bases; unmatched bases: 7.

The chain is built from TRBV7-2 and TRBJ1-1; D may be TRBD1 (6 bases). The germline V gene has CDR1 SGHTA and CDR2 FQGNSA. V was trimmed by 4 bases and J by 3 bases, leaving 18 bases between them. The CDR3 length is 16 residues. The CDR3 bases are TGTGCCAGCAGCTCAGCAGGGGCCCTGAAGGACACTGAAGCTTTCTTT. Its protein is CASSSAGALKDTEAFF.

This chain uses TRBV19 with TRBJ2-3; D perhaps matches TRBD1 (6 bases). V lost 4 bases, J lost 4 bases, and 15 bases lay in between. CDR1 and CDR2 from the germline V gene are LNHDA and SQIVND (reference sequence). The CDR3 covers 15 residues. The chain's CDR3 is CASSTHPSGADTQYF. The CDR3 nucleotides are TGTGCCAGTAGTACCCACCCCTCAGGGGCAGATACGCAGTATTTT.

This clone was seen a few times. The chain employs TRBV10-1 and TRBJ1-1, with 10 bases matching TRBD1. CDR1 and CDR2 from the germline V gene are WNHNN and SYGVQD (reference sequence). Trimming cost V 8 bases and J 4 bases; bases outside gene matches: 7. The CDR3 totals 14 residues. The CDR3 region has the DNA TGCGCCAGCTCGCCGGGACAGGGGAGCACTGAAGCTTTCTTT. It translates to CASSPGQGSTEAFF.

This clone was detected only once. The chain links TRBV13 to TRBJ2-7; D ambiguous. CDR1 and CDR2 from the germline V gene are PRHDT and FYEKMQ (reference sequence). This CDR3 comprises 14 residues. The V gene lost 1 base and the J gene lost 0 bases, with 7 bases spanning the gap. The CDR3 protein is CASSLAGRSYEQYF. The CDR3 DNA reads TGTGCCAGCAGCTTAGCTGGCCGCTCCTACGAGCAGTACTTC.

The rearrangement links TRBV29-1 to TRBJ2-7, with 13 positions matching TRBD2. V was pared by 6 bases and J by 6 bases, with 11 bases of the junction left unmatched. From germline, CDR1 is SQVTM and CDR2 ANQGSEA. The CDR3 is 15 residues long. The CDR3 DNA reads as TGCAGCGTCTTGGGGGGACTAGCGGGACCCCGCGAGCAGTACTTC. Translation gives CSVLGGLAGPREQYF.

This clone was recorded only once. This chain uses TRBV6-5 with TRBJ1-2; 8 bases line up with TRBD1. J lost 8 bases, V lost 5 bases, and 10 bases had no gene match. The CDR3 is 14 residues long. Germline CDR1 is MNHEY and CDR2 is SVGAGI. CDR3 region: CASSTPQTGDGYTF. The CDR3 DNA sequence: TGTGCCAGCAGTACGCCGCAGACAGGGGACGGCTACACCTTC.